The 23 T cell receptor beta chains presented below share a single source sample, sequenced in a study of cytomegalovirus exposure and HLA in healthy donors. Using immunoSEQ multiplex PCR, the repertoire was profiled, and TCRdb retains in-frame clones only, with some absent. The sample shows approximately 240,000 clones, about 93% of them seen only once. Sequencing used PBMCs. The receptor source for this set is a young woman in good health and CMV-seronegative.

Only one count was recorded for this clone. The CDR3 sequence: CASSLANWERDTEAFF. The CDR3 region has the DNA TGCGCCAGCAGCTTGGCCAATTGGGAGAGGGACACTGAAGCTTTCTTT. This chain connects TRBV5-1 to TRBJ1-1; D is undetermined. This CDR3 has 16 residues. Trimming removed 0 bases from V and 3 bases from J, with 15 bases in between. From germline, CDR1 is SGHRS and CDR2 YFSETQ.

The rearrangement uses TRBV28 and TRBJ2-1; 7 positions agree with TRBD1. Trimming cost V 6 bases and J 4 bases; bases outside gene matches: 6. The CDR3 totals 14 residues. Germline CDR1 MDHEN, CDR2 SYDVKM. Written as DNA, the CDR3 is TGTGCCAGCAGGACCGGGACAGATTACAATGAGCAGTTCTTC. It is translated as CASRTGTDYNEQFF.

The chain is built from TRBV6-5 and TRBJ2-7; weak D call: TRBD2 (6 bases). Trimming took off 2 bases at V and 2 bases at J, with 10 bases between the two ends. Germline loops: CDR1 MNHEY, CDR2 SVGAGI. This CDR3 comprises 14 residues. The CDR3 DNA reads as TGTGCCAGCAGTTACCCGGGACTGACCTACGAGCAGTACTTC. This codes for CASSYPGLTYEQYF.

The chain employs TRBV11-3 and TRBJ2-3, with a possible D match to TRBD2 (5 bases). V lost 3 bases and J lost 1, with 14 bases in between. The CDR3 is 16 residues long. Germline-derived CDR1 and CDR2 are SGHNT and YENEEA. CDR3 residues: CASSFSAGLGTDTQYF. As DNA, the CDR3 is TGTGCCAGCAGCTTCTCGGCGGGCCTGGGCACAGATACGCAGTATTTT.

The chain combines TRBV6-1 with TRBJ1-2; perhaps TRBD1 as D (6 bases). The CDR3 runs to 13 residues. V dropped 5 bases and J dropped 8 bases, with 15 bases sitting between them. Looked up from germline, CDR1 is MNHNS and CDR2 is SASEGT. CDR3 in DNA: TGTGCCAGCAGTCCCCACCAAACAGGGGGCTACACCTTC. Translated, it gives CASSPHQTGGYTF.

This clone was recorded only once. CDR3 DNA: TGTGCCAGCAGCCAAGAGGTTGACAGGGGAGGAACTGAAGCTTTCTTT. Amino acids: CASSQEVDRGGTEAFF. The chain uses TRBV4-2 and TRBJ1-1; 8 bases are a match to TRBD1. The length of the CDR3 is 16 residues. The V gene's germline CDR1 is LGHNA and CDR2 YNFKEQ. J gave up 5 bases and V 0 bases, and 8 bases lay outside the gene matches.

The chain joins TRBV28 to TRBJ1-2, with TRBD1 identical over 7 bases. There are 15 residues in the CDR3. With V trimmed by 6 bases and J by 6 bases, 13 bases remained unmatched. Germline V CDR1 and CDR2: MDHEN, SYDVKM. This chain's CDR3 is CASSPRMTGKDGYTF. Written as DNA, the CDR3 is TGTGCCAGCAGCCCTCGAATGACAGGGAAAGATGGCTACACCTTC.

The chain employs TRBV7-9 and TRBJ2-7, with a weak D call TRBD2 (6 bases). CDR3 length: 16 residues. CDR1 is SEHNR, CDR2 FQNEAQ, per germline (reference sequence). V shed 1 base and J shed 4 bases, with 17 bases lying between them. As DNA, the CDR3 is TGTGCCAGCAGCTTAGTGTGGGACTTGGAAGATTACGAGCAGTACTTC. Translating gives CASSLVWDLEDYEQYF.

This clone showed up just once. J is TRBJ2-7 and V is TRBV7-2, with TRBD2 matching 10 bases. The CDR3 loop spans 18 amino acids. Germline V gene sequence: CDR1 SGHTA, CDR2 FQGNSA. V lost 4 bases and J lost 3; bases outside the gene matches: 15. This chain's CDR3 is CASSSRGGAGGSVYEQYF. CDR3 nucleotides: TGTGCCAGCAGCTCCCGCGGAGGAGCGGGAGGGAGTGTCTACGAGCAGTACTTC.

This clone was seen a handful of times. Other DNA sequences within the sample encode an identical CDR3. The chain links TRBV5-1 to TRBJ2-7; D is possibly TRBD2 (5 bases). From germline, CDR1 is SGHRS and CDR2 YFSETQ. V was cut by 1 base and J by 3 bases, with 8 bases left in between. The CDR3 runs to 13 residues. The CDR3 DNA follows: TGCGCCAGCAGCTTGCTCGGGGACTACGAGCAGTACTTC. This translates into CASSLLGDYEQYF.

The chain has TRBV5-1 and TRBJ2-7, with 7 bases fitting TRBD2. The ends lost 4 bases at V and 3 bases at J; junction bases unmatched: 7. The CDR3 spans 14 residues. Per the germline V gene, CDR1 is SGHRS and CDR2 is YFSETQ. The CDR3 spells CASSPGGLIYEQYF. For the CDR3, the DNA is TGCGCCAGCAGCCCGGGAGGCCTGATCTACGAGCAGTACTTC.

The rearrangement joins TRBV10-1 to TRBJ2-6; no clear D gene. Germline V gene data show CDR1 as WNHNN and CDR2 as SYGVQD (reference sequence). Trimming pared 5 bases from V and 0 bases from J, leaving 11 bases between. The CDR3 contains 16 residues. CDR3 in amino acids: CASSSGGPSGANVLTF. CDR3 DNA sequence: TGCGCCAGCAGTTCAGGTGGCCCCTCTGGGGCCAACGTCCTGACTTTC.

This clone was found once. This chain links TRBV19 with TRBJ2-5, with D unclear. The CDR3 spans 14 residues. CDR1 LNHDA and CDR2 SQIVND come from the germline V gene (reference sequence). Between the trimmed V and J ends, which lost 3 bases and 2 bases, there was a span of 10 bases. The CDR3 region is CASSIMTGQETQYF. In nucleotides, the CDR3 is TGTGCCAGTAGTATCATGACTGGGCAAGAGACCCAGTACTTC.

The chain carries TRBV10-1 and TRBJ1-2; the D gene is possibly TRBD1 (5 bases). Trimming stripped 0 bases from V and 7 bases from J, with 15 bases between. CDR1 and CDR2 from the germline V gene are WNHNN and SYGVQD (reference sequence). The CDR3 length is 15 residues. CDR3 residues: CASSESGREDRGYTF. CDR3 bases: TGCGCCAGCAGTGAGTCCGGCAGGGAGGATCGTGGCTACACCTTC.

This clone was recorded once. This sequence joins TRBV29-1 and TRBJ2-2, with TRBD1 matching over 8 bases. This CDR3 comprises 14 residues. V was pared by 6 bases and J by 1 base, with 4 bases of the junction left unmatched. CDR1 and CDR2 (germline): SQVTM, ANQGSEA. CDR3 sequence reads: CSVAGTGNTGELFF. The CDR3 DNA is TGCAGCGTGGCCGGGACAGGGAACACCGGGGAGCTGTTTTTT.

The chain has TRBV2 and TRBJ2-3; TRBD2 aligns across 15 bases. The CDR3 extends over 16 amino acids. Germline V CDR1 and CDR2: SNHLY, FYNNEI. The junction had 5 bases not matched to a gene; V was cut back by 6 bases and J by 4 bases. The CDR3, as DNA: TGTGCCAGCAGCAAGGGACTAGCGGGAGGATCAGATACGCAGTATTTT. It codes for CASSKGLAGGSDTQYF.

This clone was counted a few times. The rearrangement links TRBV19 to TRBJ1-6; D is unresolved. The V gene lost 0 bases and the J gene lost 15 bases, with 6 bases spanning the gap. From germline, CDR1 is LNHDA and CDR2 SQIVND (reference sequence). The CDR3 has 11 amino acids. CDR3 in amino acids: CASSIDTLLHF. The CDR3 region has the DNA TGTGCCAGTAGTATAGATACTCTCCTCCACTTT. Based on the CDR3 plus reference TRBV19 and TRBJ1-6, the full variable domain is DGGITQSPKYLFRKEGQNVTLSCEQNLNHDAMYWYRQDPGQGLRLIYYSQIVNDFQKGDIAEGYSVSREKKESFPLTVTSAQKNPTAFYLCASSIDTLLHFGNGTRLTVT.

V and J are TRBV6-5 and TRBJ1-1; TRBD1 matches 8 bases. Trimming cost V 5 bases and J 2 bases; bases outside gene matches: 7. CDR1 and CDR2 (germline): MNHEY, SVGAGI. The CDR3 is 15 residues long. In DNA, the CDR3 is TGTGCCAGCAGTGCTTATGGACAGGGCAACACTGAAGCTTTCTTT. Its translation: CASSAYGQGNTEAFF.

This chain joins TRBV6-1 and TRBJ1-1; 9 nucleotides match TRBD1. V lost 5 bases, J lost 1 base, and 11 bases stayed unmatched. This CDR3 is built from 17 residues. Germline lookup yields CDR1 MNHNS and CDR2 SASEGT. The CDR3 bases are TGTGCCAGCAGTAAAGGACAGGGGATCCCATCGAACACTGAAGCTTTCTTT. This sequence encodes CASSKGQGIPSNTEAFF.

In nucleotides, the CDR3 is TGTGCCAGCAGTTACTCGGGCAGGGGTAAGGCTGAAGCTTTCTTT. As protein: CASSYSGRGKAEAFF. This rearrangement joins TRBV6-6 to TRBJ1-1; the D gene is possibly TRBD1 (6 bases). Germline values: CDR1 MNHNY, CDR2 SVGAGI (reference sequence). This CDR3 spans 15 amino acids. The ends were cut back, 0 bases at V and 6 bases at J, with 14 bases in the middle.

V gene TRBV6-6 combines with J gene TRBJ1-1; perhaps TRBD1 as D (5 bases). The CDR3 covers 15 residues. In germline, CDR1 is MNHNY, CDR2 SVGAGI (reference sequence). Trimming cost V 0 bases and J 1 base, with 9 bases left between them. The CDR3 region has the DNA TGTGCCAGCAGTTACTCCAGGGCGCAGAACACTGAAGCTTTCTTT. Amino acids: CASSYSRAQNTEAFF.

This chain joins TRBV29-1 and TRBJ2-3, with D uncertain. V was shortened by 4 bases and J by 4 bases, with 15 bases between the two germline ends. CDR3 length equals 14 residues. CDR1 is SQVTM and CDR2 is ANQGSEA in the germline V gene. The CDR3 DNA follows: TGCAGCGTTGGTAGGCAGGCCCCTCCAGATACGCAGTATTTT. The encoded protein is CSVGRQAPPDTQYF.

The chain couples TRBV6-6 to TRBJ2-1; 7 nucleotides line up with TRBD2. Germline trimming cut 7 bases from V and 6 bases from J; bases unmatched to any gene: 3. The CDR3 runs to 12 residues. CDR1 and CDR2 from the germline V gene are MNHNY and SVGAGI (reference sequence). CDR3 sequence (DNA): TGTGCCAGCACCCAGCGGGGCAATGAGCAGTTCTTC. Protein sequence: CASTQRGNEQFF.